Listed here are 20 T cell receptor beta chains from one sample, sequenced in a study of vaccination and CD4 T cells after COVID-19. As to treatment: roughly 11-day PBMC culture with coronavirus spike peptide pools or control peptides (ViraFEST assay). The Oncomine TCR Beta short-read assay was applied to DNA of cultured CD4+ T cells. TCRdb reprocessed the PCR reads with MiXCR, giving one entry per CDR3 protein. The table has about 4,000 distinct CDR3 sequences, 20% to 25% seen once. These receptors are not linked to any known antigen. The sequenced sample consisted of CD4+ T cells from blood, cultured in vitro. The receptors stem from a human donor who had recovered from COVID-19.

This clonotype has just a few counts. The V and J genes are TRBV12-3 or TRBV12-4 and TRBJ2-3; 7 bases are a match to TRBD1. The V and J ends lost 3 bases and 3 bases, in that order; junction bases with no gene match: 6. The CDR3 is 15 amino acids. The CDR3 loop reads CASSLGTDRTDTQYF. CDR3 DNA sequence: TGTGCCAGCAGTTTGGGGACAGATAGAACAGATACGCAGTATTTT.

This clonotype was seen more than once but under ten times. The J gene is TRBJ1-6, the V gene TRBV6-1, with D tentatively TRBD1 (6 bases). Trimming shortened V by 8 bases and J by 7 bases, and 15 bases separated the two germline ends. Germline V gene lookup returns CDR1 MNHNS and CDR2 SASEGT. This CDR3 region has 14 residues. CDR3 sequence (DNA): TGTGCCAGCCGGACCAGGGGTGGGAATTCACCCCTCCACTTT. This encodes CASRTRGGNSPLHF.

V gene TRBV20-1 combines with J gene TRBJ2-7; possibly TRBD1 for D (6 bases). The CDR3 spans 15 residues. Germline V lookup: CDR1 DFQATT, CDR2 SNEGSKA (reference sequence). The ends were cut back, 0 bases at V and 3 bases at J, with 15 bases in the middle. This CDR3 is CSARDPGHLSYEQYF. CDR3 sequence (DNA): TGCAGTGCTAGAGACCCGGGACACCTGAGCTACGAGCAGTACTTC.

The count of this clonotype is one. The chain recombines TRBV18 with TRBJ2-7; 10 positions match TRBD2. CDR1 and CDR2 (germline): KGHSH, LQKENI. CDR3 size: 16 residues. With V trimmed by 0 bases and J by 5 bases, 7 bases remained unmatched. The CDR3 nucleotides read TGTGCCAGCTCACCACCGTCAGCGGGAGGGGCGAACGAGCAGTACTTC. This gives the protein CASSPPSAGGANEQYF. The whole variable domain, filled in from reference TRBV18 and TRBJ2-7, reads NAGVMQNPRHLVRRRGQEARLRCSPMKGHSHVYWYRQLPEEGLKFMVYLQKENIIDESGMPKERFSAEFPKEGPSILRIQQVVRGDSAAYFCASSPPSAGGANEQYFGPGTRLTVT.

This clonotype was counted only a few times. The genes are TRBV12-3 or TRBV12-4 and TRBJ1-6; D remains unclear. The ends were cut back, 2 bases at V and 7 bases at J, with 9 bases in the middle. The CDR3 totals 14 residues. The CDR3 reads CASSLSGRNSPLHF. CDR3 sequence (DNA): TGTGCCAGCAGTTTATCCGGTCGAAATTCACCCCTCCACTTT.

J is TRBJ1-1 and V is TRBV7-9, with 9 bases matching TRBD1. CDR3 length: 13 amino acids. CDR1 is SEHNR, CDR2 FQNEAQ, per germline (reference sequence). J gave up 3 bases and V 5 bases, and 1 base lay outside the gene matches. The CDR3 here is CASSRDRDTEAFF. The CDR3 region has the DNA TGTGCCAGCAGCCGGGACAGGGACACTGAAGCTTTCTTT.

Of note for this clonotype: The junction differs from germline at one of its ends, possibly a read error. The rearrangement uses TRBV14 and TRBJ1-5, with D possibly TRBD1 on 5 matching bases. This CDR3 is 15 amino acids long. Per the germline V gene, CDR1 is SGHDN and CDR2 is FVKESK. CDR3 in DNA: TGTGCCAGCAGCGAAGACAGTTATAGCAATCAGCCCCAGCATTTT. Translation: CASSEDSYSNQPQHF.

The rearrangement joins TRBV6-1 to TRBJ2-2; 12 bases match TRBD1. Trimming removed 7 bases from V and 2 bases from J; junction bases left unmatched: 5. The CDR3 contains 16 residues. Per the germline V gene, CDR1 is MNHNS and CDR2 is SASEGT. The CDR3 region has the DNA TGTGCCAGCACGTCCGGGACAGGGGGCAACACCGGGGAGCTGTTTTTT. It is translated as CASTSGTGGNTGELFF.

By its share, this clonotype is hyperexpanded. A read error may account for a junction end that differs from germline. The CDR3 sequence: CASSLGGRFEAFF. The CDR3 DNA is TGTGCCAGCAGCTTAGGGGGGCGATTTGAAGCTTTCTTT. This sequence joins TRBV12-3 or TRBV12-4 and TRBJ1-1; D might be TRBD1 (6 bases). The CDR3 totals 13 residues.

This clonotype has more than one count but fewer than ten. J is TRBJ1-5 and V is TRBV2, with D possibly matching TRBD1 (6 bases). Germline V gives CDR1 SNHLY, CDR2 FYNNEI. CDR3 size: 17 residues. V lost 3 bases to trimming and J lost 8 bases, with 23 bases between them. CDR3: CASSERRGRGIREPQHF. The DNA for the CDR3 is TGTGCCAGCAGTGAGAGGAGGGGCAGGGGTATCAGAGAGCCCCAGCATTTT.

This clonotype was detected only a few times. The DNA of the CDR3 is TGCAGCGTTGAGACAGGAGGCGCGTACGGTGAAGCTTTCTTT. Protein sequence: CSVETGGAYGEAFF. The chain combines TRBV29-1 with TRBJ1-1; D possibly corresponds to TRBD1 (6 bases). Germline V gives CDR1 SQVTM, CDR2 ANQGSEA. This CDR3 contains 14 residues. V dropped 3 bases and J dropped 7 bases, with 18 bases sitting between them.

This clonotype is labeled medium-sized. The chain uses TRBV3-1 and TRBJ2-7, with 7 bases lining up with TRBD2. This CDR3 region has 14 residues. V shed 1 base and J 1 base; nucleotides not matched to a gene: 1. The germline CDR1 and CDR2 sequences are LGHDT and YNNKEL (reference sequence). CDR3 DNA: TGTGCCAGCAGCCAAGGAGCGGGGTCCTACGAGCAGTACTTC. Protein sequence: CASSQGAGSYEQYF.

The V and J genes are TRBV7-2 and TRBJ1-5; D is ambiguous. Looked up from germline, CDR1 is SGHTA and CDR2 is FQGNSA. The ends were cut back, 1 base at V and 4 bases at J, with 2 bases in the middle. CDR3 length equals 12 residues. The CDR3 nucleotides are TGTGCCAGCAGCTTAGATAATCAGCCCCAGCATTTT. This encodes CASSLDNQPQHF.

This clonotype was detected only a few times. The V call is TRBV2, the J call TRBJ1-1; D call uncertain. The length of the CDR3 is 15 residues. From germline, CDR1 is SNHLY and CDR2 FYNNEI. V gave up 8 bases and J gave up 0 bases, with 16 bases separating them. The CDR3 DNA is TGTGCCAGCCGTCCAAGGTCTCCATTGAACACTGAAGCTTTCTTT. This gives the protein CASRPRSPLNTEAFF.

By sample share, this clonotype is medium-sized (0.01 to 0.1%). V is TRBV19 and J is TRBJ1-3; TRBD1 agrees at 11 bases. Germline V lookup: CDR1 LNHDA, CDR2 SQIVND (reference sequence). J lost 4 bases, V lost 7 bases, and 12 bases had no gene match. The CDR3 is 17 amino acids. The CDR3 DNA follows: TGTGCCAGTACCGCCGGGACAGGGGGATCCTACGGAAACACCATATATTTT. Translation: CASTAGTGGSYGNTIYF.

As to this clonotype: Relative to the germline gene, one junction end is altered; a read error may explain this. The gene calls are TRBV6-2 or TRBV6-3 and TRBJ1-1, with TRBD1 matching 7 bases. The CDR3 contains 15 residues. Germline loops: CDR1 MNHEY, CDR2 SVGEGT. The CDR3 reads CASGYLGGQIAEAFF. The DNA for the CDR3 is TGTGCCAGCGGCTACCTTGGGGGACAGATCGCTGAGGCTTTCTTT.

The chain joins TRBV6-1 to TRBJ1-6; TRBD1 might be the D (5 bases). Per the germline V gene, CDR1 is MNHNS and CDR2 is SASEGT. This CDR3 has 13 amino acids. V was trimmed by 7 bases and J by 14 bases, leaving 18 bases between them. CDR3 loop: CASIRDGNSALHF. CDR3 sequence (DNA): TGTGCCAGCATAAGGGACGGGAATTCGGCCCTCCACTTT.

As DNA, the CDR3 is TGTGCCAGCAGCCCCGACAGGGCCTCCTACAATGAGCAGTTCTTC. Translation gives CASSPDRASYNEQFF. The V and J genes are TRBV7-3 and TRBJ2-1, with 7 nucleotides matching TRBD1. The CDR3 spans 15 residues. Losses at the gene ends were 5 bases for V and 0 bases for J; bases not matched to a gene: 4. From germline, CDR1 is SGHTA and CDR2 FQGTGA.

This clonotype is termed medium-sized. The rearrangement links TRBV20-1 to TRBJ2-5; 7 bases are a match to TRBD2. The germline V gene encodes CDR1 DFQATT and CDR2 SNEGSKA (reference sequence). J gave up 5 bases and V 4 bases, and 13 bases lay outside the gene matches. The CDR3 is 15 residues long. In DNA, the CDR3 is TGCAGTGCTATCCGAGGAGGCGGGGGTAGGGAGACCCAGTACTTC. The encoded protein is CSAIRGGGGRETQYF.

The chain uses TRBV21-1 and TRBJ2-5. TRBV21-1 is classified as a pseudogene. This CDR3 contains 13 residues. CDR3 amino acids: CASSTDCCGTQYF. The DNA of the CDR3 is TGTGCCAGCAGCACCGACTGCTGCGGGACCCAGTACTTC.